Given below is one T cell receptor (beta chain) in context. The data derive from a study of blood T cell repertoires in COVID-19. The overall study: Samples of COVID-19 (acute and convalescent) were obtained from the United States, Italy and Spain. T cells, B-cell-depleted T cells, or PBMCs supplied cDNA or gDNA.

V gave up 6 bases and J gave up 8 bases, with 9 bases separating them. The CDR3 is made up of 11 amino acids. Germline CDR1 reads SGHDT; CDR2 reads YYEEEE. Source study methods: Scientists estimated how many nucleated cells there were by amplifying reference gene primers. Libraries were prepared by immunoSEQ multiplex PCR; TCRdb keeps only in-frame clonotypes and omits some of them. That table gives V, J and clone size, and the DNA gave D and trimming. Seen here are about 370,000 clones, roughly nine tenths observed once, and the top ten hold less than 3.5%. Enrolled during active infection, Seattle patients were then followed longitudinally.

The chain is built from TRBV5-6 and TRBJ2-1; no definite D call. This receptor was obtained from a woman in her thirties with COVID-19, enrolled during active disease. Source material: peripheral blood. The CDR3 is CASTGPYEQFF. CDR3 nucleotides: TGTGCCAGCACCGGTCCTTATGAGCAGTTCTTC.